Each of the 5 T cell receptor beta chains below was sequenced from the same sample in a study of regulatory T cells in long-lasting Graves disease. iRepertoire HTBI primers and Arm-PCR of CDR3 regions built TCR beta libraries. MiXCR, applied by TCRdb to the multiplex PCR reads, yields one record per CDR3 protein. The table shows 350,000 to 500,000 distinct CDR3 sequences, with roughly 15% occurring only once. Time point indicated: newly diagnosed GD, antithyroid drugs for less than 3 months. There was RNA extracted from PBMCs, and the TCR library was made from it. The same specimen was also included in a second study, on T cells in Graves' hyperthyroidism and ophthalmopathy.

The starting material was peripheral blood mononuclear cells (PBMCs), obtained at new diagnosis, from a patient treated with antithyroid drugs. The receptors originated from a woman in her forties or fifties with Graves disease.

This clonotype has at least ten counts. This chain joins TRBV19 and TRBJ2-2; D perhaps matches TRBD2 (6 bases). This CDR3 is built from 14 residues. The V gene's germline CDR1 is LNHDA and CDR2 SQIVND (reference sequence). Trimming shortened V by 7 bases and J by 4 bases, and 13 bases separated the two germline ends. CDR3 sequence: CASNSRESTGELFF. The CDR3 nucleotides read TGTGCCAGTAATAGCCGGGAGAGCACCGGGGAGCTGTTTTTT. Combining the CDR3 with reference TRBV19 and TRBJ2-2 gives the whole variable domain DGGITQSPKYLFRKEGQNVTLSCEQNLNHDAMYWYRQDPGQGLRLIYYSQIVNDFQKGDIAEGYSVSREKKESFPLTVTSAQKNPTAFYLCASNSRESTGELFFGEGSRLTVL.

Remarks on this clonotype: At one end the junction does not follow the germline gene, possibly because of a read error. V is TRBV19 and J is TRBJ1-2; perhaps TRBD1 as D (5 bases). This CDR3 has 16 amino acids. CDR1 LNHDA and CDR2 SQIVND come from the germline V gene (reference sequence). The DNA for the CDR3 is TGTGCCAGTAGTCTTGACAGAGCTAGTCCATTCTATGGCTGCACCTTC. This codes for CASSLDRASPFYGCTF.

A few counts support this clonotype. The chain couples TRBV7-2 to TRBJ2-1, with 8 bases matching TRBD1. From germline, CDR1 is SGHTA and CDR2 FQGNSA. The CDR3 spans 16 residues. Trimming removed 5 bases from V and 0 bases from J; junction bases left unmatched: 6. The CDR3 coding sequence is TGTGCCAGCAGCGTTCTGACAGGGGCCTCCTACAATGAGCAGTTCTTC. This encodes CASSVLTGASYNEQFF.

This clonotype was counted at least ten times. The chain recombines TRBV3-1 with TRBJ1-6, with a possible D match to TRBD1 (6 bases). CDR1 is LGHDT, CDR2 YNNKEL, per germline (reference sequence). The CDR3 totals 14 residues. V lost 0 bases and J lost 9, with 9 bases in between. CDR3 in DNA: TGTGCCAGCAGCCAAGATACAGGGAGTTCACCCCTCCACTTT. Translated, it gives CASSQDTGSSPLHF.

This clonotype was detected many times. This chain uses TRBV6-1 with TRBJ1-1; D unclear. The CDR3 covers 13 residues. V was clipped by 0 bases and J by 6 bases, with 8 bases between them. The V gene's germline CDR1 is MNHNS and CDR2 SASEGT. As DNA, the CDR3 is TGTGCCAGCAGTGAAGCACCCATTCCTGAAGCTTTCTTT. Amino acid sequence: CASSEAPIPEAFF.